The clone carrying this T cell receptor (beta chain) was picked up one time. The data were produced by immunoSEQ multiplex PCR, yet TCRdb's version contains in-frame clones alone and is incomplete. The sample includes about 200,000 clones, around 90% of them seen just once. Germline CDR1 reads LGHNA; CDR2 reads YSLEER. The CDR3 spans 15 residues. Trimming pared 2 bases from V and 5 bases from J, leaving 13 bases between. The record originates from a study of blood T cell repertoires in COVID-19. The sequenced material came from peripheral blood. This TCR derives from a man aged 50-60 years with acute or convalescent COVID-19. The chain employs TRBV4-3 and TRBJ2-1; tentatively, D is TRBD1 (5 bases). This CDR3 is CASSQSGKNNNEQFF. CDR3 DNA: TGCGCCAGCAGCCAATCAGGGAAAAATAACAATGAGCAGTTCTTC.